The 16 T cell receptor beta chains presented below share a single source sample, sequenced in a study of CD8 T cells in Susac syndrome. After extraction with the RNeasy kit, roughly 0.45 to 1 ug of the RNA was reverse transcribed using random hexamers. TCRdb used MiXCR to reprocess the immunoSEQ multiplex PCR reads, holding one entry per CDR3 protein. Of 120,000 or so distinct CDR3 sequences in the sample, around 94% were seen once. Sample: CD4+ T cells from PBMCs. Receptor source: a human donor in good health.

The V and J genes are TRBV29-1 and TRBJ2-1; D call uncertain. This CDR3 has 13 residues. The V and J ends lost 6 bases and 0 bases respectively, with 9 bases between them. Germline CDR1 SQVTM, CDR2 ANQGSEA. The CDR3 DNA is TGCAGCGTGAAGTTTGGCTCCTACAATGAGCAGTTCTTC. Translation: CSVKFGSYNEQFF.

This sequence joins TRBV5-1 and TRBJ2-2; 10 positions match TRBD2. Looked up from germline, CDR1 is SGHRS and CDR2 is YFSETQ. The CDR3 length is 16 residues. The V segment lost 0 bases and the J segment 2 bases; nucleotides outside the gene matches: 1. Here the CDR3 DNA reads TGCGCCAGCAGCTTGGGACTAGCGGGCAACACCGGGGAGCTGTTTTTT. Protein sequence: CASSLGLAGNTGELFF.

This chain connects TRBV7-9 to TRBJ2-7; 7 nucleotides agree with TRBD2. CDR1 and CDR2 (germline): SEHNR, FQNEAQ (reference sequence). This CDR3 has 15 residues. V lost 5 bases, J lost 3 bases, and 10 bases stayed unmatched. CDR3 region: CASSPRGGVNYEQYF. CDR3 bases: TGTGCCAGCAGCCCCCGGGGAGGGGTGAACTACGAGCAGTACTTC.

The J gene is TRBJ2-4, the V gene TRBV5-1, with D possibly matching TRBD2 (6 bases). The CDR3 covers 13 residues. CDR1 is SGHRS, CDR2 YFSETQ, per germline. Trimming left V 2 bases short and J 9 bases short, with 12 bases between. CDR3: CASSLGWEAIQYF. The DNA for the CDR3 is TGCGCCAGCAGCTTAGGGTGGGAGGCCATTCAGTACTTC.

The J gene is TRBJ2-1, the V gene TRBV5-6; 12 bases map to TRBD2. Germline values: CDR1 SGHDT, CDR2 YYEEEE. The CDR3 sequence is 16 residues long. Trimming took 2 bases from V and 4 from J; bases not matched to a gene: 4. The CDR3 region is CASSFLAGGLYNEQFF. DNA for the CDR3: TGTGCCAGCAGCTTTCTAGCGGGAGGGCTTTACAATGAGCAGTTCTTC.

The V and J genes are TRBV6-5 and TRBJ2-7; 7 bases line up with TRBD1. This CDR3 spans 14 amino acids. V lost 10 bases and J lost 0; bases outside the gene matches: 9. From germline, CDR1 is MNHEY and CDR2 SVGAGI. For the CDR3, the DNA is TGTGCCACCTGTCGGGACAGCAACTCCTACGAGCAGTACTTC. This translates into CATCRDSNSYEQYF.

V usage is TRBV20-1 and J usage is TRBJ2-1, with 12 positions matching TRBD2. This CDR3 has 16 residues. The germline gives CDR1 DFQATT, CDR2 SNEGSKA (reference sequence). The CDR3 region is CSPRTSGMSSYNEQFF. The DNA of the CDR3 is TGCAGCCCCAGGACTAGCGGGATGAGCTCCTACAATGAGCAGTTCTTC.

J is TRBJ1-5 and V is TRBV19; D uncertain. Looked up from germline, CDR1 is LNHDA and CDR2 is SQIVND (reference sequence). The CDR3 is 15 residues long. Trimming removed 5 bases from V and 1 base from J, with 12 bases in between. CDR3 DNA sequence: TGTGCCAGTAGTGGAGGAGGGAGCAGCAATCAGCCCCAGCATTTT. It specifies CASSGGGSSNQPQHF.

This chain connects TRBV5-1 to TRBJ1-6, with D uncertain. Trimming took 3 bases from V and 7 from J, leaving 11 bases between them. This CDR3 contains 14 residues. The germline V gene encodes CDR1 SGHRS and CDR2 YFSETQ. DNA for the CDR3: TGCGCCAGCAGCTATAAGGTTGAGAATTCACCCCTCCACTTT. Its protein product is CASSYKVENSPLHF.

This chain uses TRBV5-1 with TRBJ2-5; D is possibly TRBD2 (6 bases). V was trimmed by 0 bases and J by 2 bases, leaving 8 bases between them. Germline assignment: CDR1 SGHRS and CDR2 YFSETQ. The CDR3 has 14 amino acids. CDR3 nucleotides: TGCGCCAGCAGCTTGGGCCGGGGGCAAGAGACCCAGTACTTC. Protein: CASSLGRGQETQYF.

The CDR3 DNA follows: TGCAGTGCCTCCCCAGGGGTTTATGGCTACACCTTC. Encoded protein: CSASPGVYGYTF. This chain links TRBV20-1 with TRBJ1-2; D is perhaps TRBD1 (6 bases). The V gene lost 6 bases and the J gene lost 5 bases, with 13 bases spanning the gap. This CDR3 is 12 amino acids long. Looked up from germline, CDR1 is DFQATT and CDR2 is SNEGSKA (reference sequence).

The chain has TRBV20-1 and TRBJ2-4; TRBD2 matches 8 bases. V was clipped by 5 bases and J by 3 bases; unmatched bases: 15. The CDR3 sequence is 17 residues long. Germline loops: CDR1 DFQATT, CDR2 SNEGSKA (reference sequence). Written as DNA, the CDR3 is TGCAGTGCTGGAGGAGGCAGCGGGAGATATGGCAAAAACATTCAGTACTTC. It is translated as CSAGGGSGRYGKNIQYF.

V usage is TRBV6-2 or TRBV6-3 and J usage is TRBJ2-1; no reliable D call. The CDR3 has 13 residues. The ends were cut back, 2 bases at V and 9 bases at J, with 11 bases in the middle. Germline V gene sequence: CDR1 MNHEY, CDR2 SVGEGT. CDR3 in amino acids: CASSYPVIGEQFF. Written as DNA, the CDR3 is TGTGCCAGCAGTTACCCGGTGATTGGTGAGCAGTTCTTC.

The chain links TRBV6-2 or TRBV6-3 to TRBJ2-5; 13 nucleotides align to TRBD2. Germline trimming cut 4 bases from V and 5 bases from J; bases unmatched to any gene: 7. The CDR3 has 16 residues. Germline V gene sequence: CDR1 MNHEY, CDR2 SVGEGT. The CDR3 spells CASSLGLAGVWETQYF. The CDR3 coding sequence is TGTGCCAGCAGTTTAGGACTAGCGGGAGTTTGGGAGACCCAGTACTTC.

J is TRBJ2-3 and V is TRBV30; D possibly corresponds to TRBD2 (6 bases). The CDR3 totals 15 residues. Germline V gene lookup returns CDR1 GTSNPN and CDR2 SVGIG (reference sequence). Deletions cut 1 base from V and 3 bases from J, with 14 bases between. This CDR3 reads CAWSEKQRVTDTQYF. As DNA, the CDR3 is TGTGCCTGGAGTGAGAAGCAGCGGGTGACAGATACGCAGTATTTT.

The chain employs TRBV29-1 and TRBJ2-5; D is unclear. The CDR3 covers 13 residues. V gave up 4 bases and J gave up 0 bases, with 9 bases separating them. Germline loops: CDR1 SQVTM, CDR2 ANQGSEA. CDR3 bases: TGCAGCGTTGTGTGGCGGAACCAAGAGACCCAGTACTTC. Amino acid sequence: CSVVWRNQETQYF.